The clone carrying this TCR beta chain was observed a handful of times. Its antigen remains unidentified. The entry originates in a study of T cell repertoires in cytomegalovirus infection. Across the study: Public TCR beta signatures were indicative of both CMV infection and a matching HLA type. Findings of the study overall: Accumulated public TCR beta family frequency recognized individuals carrying CMV together with the relevant HLA.

TCRdb ran MiXCR on the reads and lists one entry per CDR3 protein. The table records around 800,000 distinct CDR3 sequences, approximately 30% of them present only once. The CDR3 contains 16 residues. J lost 7 bases, V lost 2 bases, and 11 bases had no gene match. Germline V gene lookup returns CDR1 LGHNT and CDR2 FRNRAP. This TCR was sampled from a human donor in good health (CMV status not recorded). Some clones in this sample may be carry-over from other donors' samples. The chain uses TRBV12-5 and TRBJ2-1, with 7 bases identical to TRBD1. This specimen was cultured CD8+ T cells from PBMCs, taken from culture after CMV antigen stimulation. Here the CDR3 reads CASGLKPAARGNEQFF. The CDR3 DNA follows: TGTGCTAGTGGTTTGAAGCCGGCAGCCAGGGGGAATGAGCAGTTCTTC.